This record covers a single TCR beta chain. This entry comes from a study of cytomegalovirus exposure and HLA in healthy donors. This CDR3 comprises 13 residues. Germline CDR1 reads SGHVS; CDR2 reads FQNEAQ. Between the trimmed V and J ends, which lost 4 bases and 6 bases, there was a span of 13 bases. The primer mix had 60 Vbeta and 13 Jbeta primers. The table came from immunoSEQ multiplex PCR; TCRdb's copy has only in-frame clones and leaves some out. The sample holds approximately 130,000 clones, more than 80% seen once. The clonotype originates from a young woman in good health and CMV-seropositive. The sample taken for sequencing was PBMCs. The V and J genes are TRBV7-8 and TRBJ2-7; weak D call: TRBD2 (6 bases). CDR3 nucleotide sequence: TGTGCCAGCAGCTGGGGGGTGACCGGCGAGCAGTACTTC. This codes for CASSWGVTGEQYF.